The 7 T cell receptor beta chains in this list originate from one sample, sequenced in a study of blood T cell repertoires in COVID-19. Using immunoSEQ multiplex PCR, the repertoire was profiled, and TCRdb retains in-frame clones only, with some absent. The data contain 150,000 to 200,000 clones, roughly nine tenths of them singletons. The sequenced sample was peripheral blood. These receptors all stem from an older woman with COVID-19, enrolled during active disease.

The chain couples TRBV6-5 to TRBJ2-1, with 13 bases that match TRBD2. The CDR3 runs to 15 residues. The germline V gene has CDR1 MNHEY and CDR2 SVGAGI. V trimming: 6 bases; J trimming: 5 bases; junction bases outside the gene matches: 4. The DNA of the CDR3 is TGTGCCAGCAGCCAAGGACTAGCGGGAGACAATGAGCAGTTCTTC. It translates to CASSQGLAGDNEQFF.

CDR3 sequence reads: CAWSPLNTEAFF. In nucleotides, the CDR3 is TGTGCCTGGAGCCCCTTAAACACTGAAGCTTTCTTT. The J gene is TRBJ1-1, the V gene TRBV30; D is undetermined. Germline V gives CDR1 GTSNPN, CDR2 SVGIG (reference sequence). The CDR3 length is 12 residues. V shed 3 bases and J shed 2 bases, with 7 bases lying between them.

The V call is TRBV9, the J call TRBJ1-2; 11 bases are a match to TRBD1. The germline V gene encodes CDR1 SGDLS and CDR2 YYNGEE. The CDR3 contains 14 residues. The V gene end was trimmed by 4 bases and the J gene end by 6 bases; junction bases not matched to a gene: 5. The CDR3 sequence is CASSYGTGGHGYTF. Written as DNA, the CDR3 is TGTGCCAGCAGCTATGGGACAGGGGGACATGGCTACACCTTC.

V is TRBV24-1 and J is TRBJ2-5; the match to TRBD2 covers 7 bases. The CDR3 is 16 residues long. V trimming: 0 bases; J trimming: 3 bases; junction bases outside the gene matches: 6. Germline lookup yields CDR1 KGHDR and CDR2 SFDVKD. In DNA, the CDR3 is TGTGCCACCAGTGATTTGGTGGCGGGAGTGGAAGAGACCCAGTACTTC. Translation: CATSDLVAGVEETQYF.

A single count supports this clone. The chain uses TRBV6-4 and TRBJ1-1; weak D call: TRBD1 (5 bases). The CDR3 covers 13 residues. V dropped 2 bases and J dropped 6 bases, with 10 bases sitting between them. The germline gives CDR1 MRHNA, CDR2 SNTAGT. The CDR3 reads CASSDPQGSEAFF. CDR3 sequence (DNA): TGTGCCAGCAGTGACCCCCAGGGCTCTGAAGCTTTCTTT.

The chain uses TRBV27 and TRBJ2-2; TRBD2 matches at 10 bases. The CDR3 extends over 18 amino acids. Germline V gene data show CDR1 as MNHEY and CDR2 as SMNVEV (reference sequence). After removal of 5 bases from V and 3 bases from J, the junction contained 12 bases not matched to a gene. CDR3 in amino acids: CASSLPLPSGRYTGELFF. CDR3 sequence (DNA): TGTGCCAGCAGTCTCCCCCTCCCTAGCGGGAGATACACCGGGGAGCTGTTTTTT.

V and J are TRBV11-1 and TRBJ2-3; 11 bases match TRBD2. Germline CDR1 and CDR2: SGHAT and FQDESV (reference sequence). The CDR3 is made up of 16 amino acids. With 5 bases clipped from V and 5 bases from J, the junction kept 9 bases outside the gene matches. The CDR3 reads CASSRWTSGSGDTQYF. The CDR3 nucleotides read TGTGCCAGCAGCAGGTGGACTAGCGGGTCAGGAGATACGCAGTATTTT.